A selection of T cell receptor beta chains follows, all from one sample in a study of OX40 agonist ivuxolimab in advanced cancers. Profiling relied on immunoSEQ multiplex PCR, and the TCRdb table lists in-frame clones only, not all of them. The table records approximately 44,000 clones, 70% to 85% of them present only once. The sequences come from CD4+ or CD8+ T cells sorted from blood, collected in a trial of the OX40 agonist ivuxolimab. The source is an adult with an advanced solid tumor such as melanoma, head and neck, liver or kidney cancer. CDR3s include the opening cysteine and the closing phenylalanine or tryptophan. D genes are given only for firm matches. Size is omitted from some rows. Given values are once, few, many or a class for expanded clones.

>TRBV4-2|TRBJ1-2|NA|NA
CASSQGRAGDYGYTF
TGTGCCAGCAGCCAAGGAAGGGCGGGGGACTATGGCTACACCTTC
>TRBV7-9|TRBJ2-7|TRBD1|medium-sized
CASSTGQGLNEQYF
TGTGCCAGCAGCACAGGACAGGGGCTCAACGAGCAGTACTTC
>TRBV10-3|TRBJ2-1|NA|NA
CATVGSEAPYNEQFF
TGTGCCACGGTTGGGTCTGAGGCCCCTTACAATGAGCAGTTCTTC
>TRBV7-9|TRBJ2-1|TRBD2|few
CASSSPGGDYNEQFF
TGTGCCAGCAGCTCGCCCGGGGGGGATTACAATGAGCAGTTCTTC
>TRBV7-2|TRBJ2-3|TRBD1|NA
CASSLDLGTGTDTQYF
TGTGCCAGCAGCTTAGACCTCGGGACAGGGACAGATACGCAGTATTTT
>TRBV7-2|TRBJ2-7|NA|NA
CASSLANREIYEQYF
TGTGCCAGCAGCTTAGCTAACAGGGAAATTTACGAGCAGTACTTC
>TRBV7-9|TRBJ1-2|NA|NA
CASSLGGSNFYGYTF
TGTGCCAGCAGCTTAGGTGGATCCAACTTCTATGGCTACACCTTC
>TRBV7-6|TRBJ2-7|NA|NA
CASSLGALSYEQYF
TGTGCCAGCAGCTTAGGAGCGTTATCCTACGAGCAGTACTTC
>TRBV6-5|TRBJ2-5|NA|NA
CASSYVPSSPETQYF
TGTGCCAGCAGTTATGTTCCCTCTAGCCCTGAGACCCAGTACTTC
>TRBV7-9|TRBJ2-2|TRBD1|NA
CVTGGFTGELFF
TGTGTGACAGGGGGCTTCACCGGGGAGCTGTTTTTT
>TRBV7-8|TRBJ1-2|NA|NA
CASTAQGRNYGYTF
TGTGCCAGCACCGCGCAGGGGCGGAACTATGGCTACACCTTC
>TRBV2|TRBJ1-6|TRBD1|NA
CASSQGARDNSPLHF
TGTGCCAGCTCACAGGGGGCGAGGGATAATTCACCCCTCCACTTT
>TRBV19|TRBJ2-7|TRBD2|few
CASSVSGTTYEQYF
TGTGCCAGTAGCGTCTCCGGGACTACCTACGAGCAGTACTTC
>TRBV7-2|TRBJ1-5|NA|NA
CASSLGVAQPQHF
TGTGCCAGCAGCTTAGGGGTTGCTCAGCCCCAGCATTTT
>TRBV2|TRBJ2-4|NA|NA
CASMGTASSNIQYF
TGTGCCAGCATGGGGACCGCCAGTTCGAACATTCAGTACTTC